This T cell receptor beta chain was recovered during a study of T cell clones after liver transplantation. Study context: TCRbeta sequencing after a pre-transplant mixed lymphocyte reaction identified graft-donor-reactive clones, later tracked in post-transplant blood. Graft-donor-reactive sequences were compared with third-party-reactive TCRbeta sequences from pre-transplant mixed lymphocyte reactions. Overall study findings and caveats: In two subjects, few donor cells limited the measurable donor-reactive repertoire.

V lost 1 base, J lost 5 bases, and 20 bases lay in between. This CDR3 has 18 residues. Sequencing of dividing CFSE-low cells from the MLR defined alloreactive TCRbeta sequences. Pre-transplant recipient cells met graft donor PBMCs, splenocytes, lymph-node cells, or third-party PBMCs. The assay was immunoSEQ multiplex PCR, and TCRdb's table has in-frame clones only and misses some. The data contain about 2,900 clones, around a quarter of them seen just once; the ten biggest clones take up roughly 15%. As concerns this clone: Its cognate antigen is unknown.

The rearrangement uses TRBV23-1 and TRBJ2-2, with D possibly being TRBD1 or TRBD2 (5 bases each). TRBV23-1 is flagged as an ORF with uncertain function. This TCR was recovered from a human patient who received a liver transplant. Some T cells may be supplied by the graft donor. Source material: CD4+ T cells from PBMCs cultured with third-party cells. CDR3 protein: CASSQFTGTPGSTGELFF. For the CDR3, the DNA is TGCGCCAGCAGTCAATTTACCGGGACCCCAGGGAGTACCGGGGAGCTGTTTTTT.